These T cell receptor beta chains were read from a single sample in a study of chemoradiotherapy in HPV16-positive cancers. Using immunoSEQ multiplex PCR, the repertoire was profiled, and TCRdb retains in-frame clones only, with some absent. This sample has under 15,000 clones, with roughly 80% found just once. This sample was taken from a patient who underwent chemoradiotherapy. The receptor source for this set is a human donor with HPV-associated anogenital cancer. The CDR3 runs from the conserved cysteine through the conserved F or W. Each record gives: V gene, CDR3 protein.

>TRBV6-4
CASSDSGGNTGELFF
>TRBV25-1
CASSEGGTGRNQPQHF
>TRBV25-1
CASSQSRTARRGYTF
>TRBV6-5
CASSYSKVRGQPQHF
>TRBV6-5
CASGYRTVYGYTF
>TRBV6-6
CASSYSGRSMNTEAFF
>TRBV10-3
CAISDFDRGKNEQFF
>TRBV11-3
CASSLDPTDTQYF
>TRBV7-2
CASSSRAVSGNTIYF
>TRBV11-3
CASSLGLWGQGENTQYF
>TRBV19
CASSIARDSTRIF
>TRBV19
CASSVMETQYF
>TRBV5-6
CASSLKRLLAGELFF
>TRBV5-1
CASSLLQGRSTEAFF
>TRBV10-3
CAIGDKSNEKLFF
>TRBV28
CASRRFSGGGETQYF
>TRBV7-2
CASSLALGPRGELFF
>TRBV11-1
CASSLLGGSTDTQYF
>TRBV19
CASSTSGGTNQPQHF
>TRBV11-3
CASSSGGGSNSPLHF
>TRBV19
CASSIEDAGNQPQHF
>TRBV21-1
CASSKGLDREGRNQPQHF
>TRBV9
CASSVGQGDGYTF
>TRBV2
CASSETGAGELFF
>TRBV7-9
CASSLAFSDRINEKLFF
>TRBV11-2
CASSLGLAVETDTQYF
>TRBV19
CAVAAGTTNEKLFF
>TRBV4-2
CASSQQFDEETQYF
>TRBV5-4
CASSSESTNEKLFF
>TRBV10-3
CAISERIDRGSPEAFF
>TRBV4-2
CASSQDYQSGNTIYF
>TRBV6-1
CASSEATSGGNEQFF
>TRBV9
CASSVAWEAGNTIYF
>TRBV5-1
CASSLDGTNTEAFF
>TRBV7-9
CASSQRRGRENSPLHF
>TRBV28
CASSFSRDRGYEQYF
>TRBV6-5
CASSYGAGGFEQYF
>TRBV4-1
CASSQGGQGNYGYTF
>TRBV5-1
CASRKGNANTGELFF
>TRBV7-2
CASSPGGRASYEQYF
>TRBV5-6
CASSRRYTRGQPQHF
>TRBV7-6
CASSFGAGDTEAFF
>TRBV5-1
CASSLAGTGRTTTTGELFF
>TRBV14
CASSEGVSDNQPQHF
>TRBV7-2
CASSDFPGLAGGGTDTQYF
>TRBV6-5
CASSYRGGEQFF
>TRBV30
CAWSTGGDREAFF
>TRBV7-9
CASSPPGPNTEAFF
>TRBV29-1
CSVEDPGTGENIQYF
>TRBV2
CASNYGWDTQYF
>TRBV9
CASRAGENEKLFF
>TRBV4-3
CASSQGGGLHGDTQYF